The clone carrying this T cell receptor (beta chain) was counted a few times. Antigen specificity is unknown. The V gene end was trimmed by 1 base and the J gene end by 4 bases; junction bases not matched to a gene: 6. The germline gives CDR1 LGHNA, CDR2 YNFKEQ. CDR3 length: 16 residues. This PCR relied on a set of 60 Vbeta primers and 13 Jbeta primers. Method: immunoSEQ multiplex PCR; TCRdb's copy keeps in-frame clones and lacks some. The top ten hold around 4.5% of the sample, which has 120,000 or so clones, less than 85% seen once. The data were taken from a study of cytomegalovirus exposure and HLA in healthy donors. Study conclusions and caveats: In a later analysis, TCR beta V- and J-gene trimming was associated with a missense DCLRE1C variant.

Sequencing used PBMCs. The source of this sequence is a middle-aged woman in good health and CMV-seronegative. The rearrangement links TRBV4-2 to TRBJ2-1, with 8 bases fitting TRBD2. CDR3 protein: CASSQVSRGAYNEQFF. Here the CDR3 DNA reads TGTGCCAGCAGCCAAGTTTCGCGGGGGGCATACAATGAGCAGTTCTTC.